This T cell receptor beta chain stems from a study of T cells in Graves' hyperthyroidism and ophthalmopathy. From RNA transcripts, TCR beta CDR3 regions were amplified. Researchers ran a first-round RT-PCR on the TCR CDR3 using the HTBI primer set. Using its own MiXCR run on the multiplex PCR reads, TCRdb lists one record per CDR3 protein. The sample carries under 70,000 distinct CDR3 sequences, about 57% recorded once. The length of the CDR3 is 16 residues. Germline V gives CDR1 SEHNR, CDR2 FQNEAQ (reference sequence). With V trimmed by 5 bases and J by 2 bases, 11 bases remained unmatched. The study left out patients who had uncontrolled infection, other autoimmune disease, pregnancy or lactation. This clonotype was detected ten times or more. Its antigen is not identified. Regarding the study as a whole: Blood also held most thyroid clonotypes expanded beyond 0.001.

This TCR derives from a woman aged 55-69 years with Graves' ophthalmopathy. This rearrangement joins TRBV7-9 to TRBJ2-5, with TRBD1 identical over 7 bases. The sequencing input was blood. The CDR3 sequence: CASSPPQGVRQETQYF. The CDR3 DNA is TGTGCCAGCAGCCCACCCCAGGGGGTTCGGCAAGAGACCCAGTACTTC. Drawing the rest from reference TRBV7-9 and TRBJ2-5, the complete variable domain is DTGVSQNPRHKITKRGQNVTFRCDPISEHNRLYWYRQTLGQGPEFLTYFQNEAQLEKSRLLSDRFSAERPKGSFSTLEIQRTEQGDSAMYLCASSPPQGVRQETQYFGPGTRLLVL.